The clone carrying this T cell receptor (beta chain) was counted ten times or more. This entry belongs to a study of Graves' ophthalmopathy and Graves' hyperthyroidism. Amplification from RNA transcripts yielded the TCR beta CDR3 regions. HTBI primers primed a first-round RT-PCR, and a second-round multiplex PCR followed. TCRdb re-analysed the multiplex PCR reads in MiXCR, keeping a single row per CDR3 protein. This sample has 150,000 to 200,000 distinct CDR3 sequences, with roughly 36% found just once. Between the trimmed V and J ends, which lost 5 bases and 2 bases, there was a span of 7 bases. Per germline, CDR1 SGHVS and CDR2 FQNEAQ. The CDR3 runs 12 residues. The authors diagnosed from clinical symptoms, serum thyroxine, TRAb, thyroid ultrasound and orbital computed tomography.

The receptor was isolated from a man aged 30 to 39 with Graves' ophthalmopathy. The genes are TRBV7-8 and TRBJ2-7, with D unclear. Sequencing was done on a sample of peripheral blood. The CDR3 protein is CASSHGTYEQYF. The CDR3 DNA reads as TGTGCCAGCAGCCATGGGACCTACGAGCAGTACTTC.